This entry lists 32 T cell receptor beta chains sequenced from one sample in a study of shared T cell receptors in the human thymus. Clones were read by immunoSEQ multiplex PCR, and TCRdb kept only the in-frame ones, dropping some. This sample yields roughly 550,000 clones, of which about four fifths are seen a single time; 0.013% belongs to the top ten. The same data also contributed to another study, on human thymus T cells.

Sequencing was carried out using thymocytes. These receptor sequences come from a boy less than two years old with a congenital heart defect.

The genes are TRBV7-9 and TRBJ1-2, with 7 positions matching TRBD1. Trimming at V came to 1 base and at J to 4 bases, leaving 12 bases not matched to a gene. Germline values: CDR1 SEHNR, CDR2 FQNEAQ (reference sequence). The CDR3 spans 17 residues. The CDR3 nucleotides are TGTGCCAGCAGCTTAGGAGAGATACAGGGGAGTGTCTATGGCTACACCTTC. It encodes CASSLGEIQGSVYGYTF.

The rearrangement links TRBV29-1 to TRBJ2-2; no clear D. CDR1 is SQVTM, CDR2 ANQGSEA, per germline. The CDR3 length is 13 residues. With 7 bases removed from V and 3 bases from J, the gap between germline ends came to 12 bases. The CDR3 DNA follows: TGCAGCGCGGCGTGCGGTGACACCGGGGAGCTGTTTTTT. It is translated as CSAACGDTGELFF.

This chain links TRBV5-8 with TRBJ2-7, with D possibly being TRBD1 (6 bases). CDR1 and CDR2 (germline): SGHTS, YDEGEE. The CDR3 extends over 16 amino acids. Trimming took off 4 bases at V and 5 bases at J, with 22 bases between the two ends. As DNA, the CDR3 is TGTGCCAGCAGCCCCAACCCGCTCCGGGACACCGACGAGCAGTACTTC. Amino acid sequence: CASSPNPLRDTDEQYF. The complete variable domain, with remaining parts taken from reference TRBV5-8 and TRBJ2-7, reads EAGVTQSPTHLIKTRGQQATLRCSPISGHTSVYWYQQALGLGLQFLLWYDEGEERNRGNFPPRFSGRQFPNYSSELNVNALELEDSALYLCASSPNPLRDTDEQYFGPGTRLTVT.

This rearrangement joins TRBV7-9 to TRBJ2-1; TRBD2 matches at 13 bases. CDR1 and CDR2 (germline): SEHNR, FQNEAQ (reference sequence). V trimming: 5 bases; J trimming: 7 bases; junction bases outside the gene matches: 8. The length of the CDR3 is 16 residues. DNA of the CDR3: TGTGCCAGCAGCAACCCGGGACTAGCGGGATTGAATGAGCAGTTCTTC. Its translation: CASSNPGLAGLNEQFF.

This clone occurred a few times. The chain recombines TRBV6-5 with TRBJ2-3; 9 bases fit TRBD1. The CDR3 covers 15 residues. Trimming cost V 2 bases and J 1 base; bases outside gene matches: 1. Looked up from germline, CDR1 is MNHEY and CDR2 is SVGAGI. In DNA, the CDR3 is TGTGCCAGCAGTTACGGGGACAGGGGCACAGATACGCAGTATTTT. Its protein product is CASSYGDRGTDTQYF.

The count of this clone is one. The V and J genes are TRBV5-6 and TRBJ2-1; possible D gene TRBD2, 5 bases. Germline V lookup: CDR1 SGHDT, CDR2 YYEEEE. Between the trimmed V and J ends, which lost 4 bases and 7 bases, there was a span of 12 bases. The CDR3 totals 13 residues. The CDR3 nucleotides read TGTGCCAGCAGCCGAGGACTTCTTAATGAGCAGTTCTTC. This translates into CASSRGLLNEQFF.

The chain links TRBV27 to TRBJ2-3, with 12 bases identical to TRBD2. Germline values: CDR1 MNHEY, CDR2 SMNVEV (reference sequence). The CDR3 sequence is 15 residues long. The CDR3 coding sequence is TGTGCATCGGCTAGCGGGAGGGAGGGGGCAGATACGCAGTATTTT. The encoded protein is CASASGREGADTQYF.

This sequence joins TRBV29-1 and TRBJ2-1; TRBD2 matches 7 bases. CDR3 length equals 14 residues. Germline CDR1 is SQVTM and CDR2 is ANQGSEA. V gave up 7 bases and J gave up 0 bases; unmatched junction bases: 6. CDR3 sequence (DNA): TGCAGCGCCTCGGGACTAACCTCCTACAATGAGCAGTTCTTC. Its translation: CSASGLTSYNEQFF.

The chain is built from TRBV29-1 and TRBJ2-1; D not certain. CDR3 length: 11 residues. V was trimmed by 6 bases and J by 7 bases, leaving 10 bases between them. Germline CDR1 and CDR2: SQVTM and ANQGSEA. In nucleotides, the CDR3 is TGCAGCGTGATTTCGAGGAATGAGCAGTTCTTC. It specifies CSVISRNEQFF.

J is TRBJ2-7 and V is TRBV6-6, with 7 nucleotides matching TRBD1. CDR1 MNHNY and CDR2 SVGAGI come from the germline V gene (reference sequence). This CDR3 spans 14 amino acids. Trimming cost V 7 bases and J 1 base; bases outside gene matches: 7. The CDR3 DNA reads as TGTGCCAGCAATTCTCAGACAGGGTCCTACGAGCAGTACTTC. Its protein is CASNSQTGSYEQYF.

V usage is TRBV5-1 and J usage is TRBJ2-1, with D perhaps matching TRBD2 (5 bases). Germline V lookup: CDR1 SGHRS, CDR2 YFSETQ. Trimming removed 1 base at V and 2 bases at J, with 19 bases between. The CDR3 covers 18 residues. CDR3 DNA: TGCGCCAGCAGCTTGTCGGCCCTACTAGTGTTCCCCTACAATGAGCAGTTCTTC. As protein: CASSLSALLVFPYNEQFF. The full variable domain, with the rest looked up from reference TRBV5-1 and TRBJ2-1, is KAGVTQTPRYLIKTRGQQVTLSCSPISGHRSVSWYQQTPGQGLQFLFEYFSETQRNKGNFPGRFSGRQFSNSRSEMNVSTLELGDSALYLCASSLSALLVFPYNEQFFGPGTRLTVL.

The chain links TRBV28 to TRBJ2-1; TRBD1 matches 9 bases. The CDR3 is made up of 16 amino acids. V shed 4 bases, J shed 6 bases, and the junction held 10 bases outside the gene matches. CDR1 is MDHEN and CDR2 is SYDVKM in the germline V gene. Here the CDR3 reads CASSSKDRGRFNEQFF. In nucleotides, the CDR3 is TGTGCCAGCAGTTCCAAGGACAGGGGACGTTTCAATGAGCAGTTCTTC.

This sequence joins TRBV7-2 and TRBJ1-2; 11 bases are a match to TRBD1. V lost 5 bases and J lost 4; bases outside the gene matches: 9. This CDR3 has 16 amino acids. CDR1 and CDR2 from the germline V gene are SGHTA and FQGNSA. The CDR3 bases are TGTGCCAGCAGCCTACTAGGGACAGGGGGAATCTATGGCTACACCTTC. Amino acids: CASSLLGTGGIYGYTF.

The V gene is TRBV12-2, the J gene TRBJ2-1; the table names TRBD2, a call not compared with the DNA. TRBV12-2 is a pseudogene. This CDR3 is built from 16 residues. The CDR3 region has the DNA TGTGCAAGTCGCTTAGACTCAAGGGCGGACTCGAATGAGCAGTTCTTC. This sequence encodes CASRLDSRADSNEQFF.

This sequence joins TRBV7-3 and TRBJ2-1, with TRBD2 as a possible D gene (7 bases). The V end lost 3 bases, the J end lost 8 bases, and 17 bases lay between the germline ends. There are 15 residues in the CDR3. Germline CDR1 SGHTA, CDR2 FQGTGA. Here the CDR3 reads CASSLEREGGDEQFF. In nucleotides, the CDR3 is TGTGCCAGCAGCTTGGAGCGGGAAGGGGGGGATGAGCAGTTCTTC.

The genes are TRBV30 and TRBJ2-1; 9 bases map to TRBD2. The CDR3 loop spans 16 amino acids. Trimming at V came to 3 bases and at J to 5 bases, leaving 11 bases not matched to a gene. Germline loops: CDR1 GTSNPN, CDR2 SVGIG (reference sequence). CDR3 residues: CAWSLPGSGRDNEQFF. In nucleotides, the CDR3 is TGTGCCTGGAGCCTTCCGGGTAGCGGGAGAGACAATGAGCAGTTCTTC.

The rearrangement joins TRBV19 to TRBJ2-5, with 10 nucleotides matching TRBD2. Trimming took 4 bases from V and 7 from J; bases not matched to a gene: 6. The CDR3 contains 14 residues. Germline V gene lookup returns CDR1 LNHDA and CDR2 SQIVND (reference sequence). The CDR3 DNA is TGTGCCAGTAGTACCCCAGCGGGAGGGGTGACCCAGTACTTC. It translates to CASSTPAGGVTQYF.

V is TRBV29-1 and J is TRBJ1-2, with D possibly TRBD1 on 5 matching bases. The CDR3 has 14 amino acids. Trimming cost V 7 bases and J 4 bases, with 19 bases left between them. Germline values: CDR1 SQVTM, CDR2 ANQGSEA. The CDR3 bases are TGCAGCGCCTGGTCCCACAGGCGCAGCTATGGCTACACCTTC. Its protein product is CSAWSHRRSYGYTF.

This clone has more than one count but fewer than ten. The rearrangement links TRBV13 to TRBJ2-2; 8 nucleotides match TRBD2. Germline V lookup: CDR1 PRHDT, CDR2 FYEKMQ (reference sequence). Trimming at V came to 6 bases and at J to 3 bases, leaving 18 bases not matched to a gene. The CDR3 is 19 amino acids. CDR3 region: CASSHRGGATLRDTGELFF. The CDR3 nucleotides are TGTGCCAGCAGTCACCGGGGGGGAGCGACCCTAAGGGACACCGGGGAGCTGTTTTTT.

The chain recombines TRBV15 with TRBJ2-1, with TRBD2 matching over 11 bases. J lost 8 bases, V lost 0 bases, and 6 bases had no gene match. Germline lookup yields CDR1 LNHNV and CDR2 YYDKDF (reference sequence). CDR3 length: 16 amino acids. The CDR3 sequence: CATSRDQLAGDHEQFF. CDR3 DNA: TGTGCCACCAGCAGAGATCAACTAGCGGGAGACCATGAGCAGTTCTTC. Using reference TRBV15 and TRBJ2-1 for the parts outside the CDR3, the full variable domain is DAMVIQNPRYQVTQFGKPVTLSCSQTLNHNVMYWYQQKSSQAPKLLFHYYDKDFNNEADTPDNFQSRRPNTSFCFLDIRSPGLGDTAMYLCATSRDQLAGDHEQFFGPGTRLTVL.

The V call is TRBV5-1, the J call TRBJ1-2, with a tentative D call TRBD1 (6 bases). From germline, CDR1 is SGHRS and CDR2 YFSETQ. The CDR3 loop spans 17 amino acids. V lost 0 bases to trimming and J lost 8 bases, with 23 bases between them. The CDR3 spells CASSLAERQERVEGYTF. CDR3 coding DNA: TGCGCCAGCAGCTTGGCCGAAAGACAGGAGCGTGTCGAAGGCTACACCTTC.

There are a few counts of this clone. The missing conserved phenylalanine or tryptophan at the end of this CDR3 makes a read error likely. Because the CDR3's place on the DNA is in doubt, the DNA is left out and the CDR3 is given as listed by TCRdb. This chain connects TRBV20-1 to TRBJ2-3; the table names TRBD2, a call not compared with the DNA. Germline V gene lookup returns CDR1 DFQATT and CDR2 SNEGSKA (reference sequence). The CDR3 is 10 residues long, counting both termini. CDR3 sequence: CSASGRAVTG.

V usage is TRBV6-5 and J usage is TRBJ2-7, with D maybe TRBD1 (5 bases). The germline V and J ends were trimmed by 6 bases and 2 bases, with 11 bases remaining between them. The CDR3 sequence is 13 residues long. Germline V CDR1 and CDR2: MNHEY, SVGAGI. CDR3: CASRPGITYEQYF. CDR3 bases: TGTGCCAGCAGACCAGGGATAACCTACGAGCAGTACTTC.

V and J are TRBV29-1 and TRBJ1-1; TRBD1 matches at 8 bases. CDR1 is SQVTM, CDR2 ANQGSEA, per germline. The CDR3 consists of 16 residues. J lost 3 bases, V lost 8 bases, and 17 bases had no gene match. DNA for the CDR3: TGCAGCATACTTAGGCAGGGGGCACGATTAGACACTGAAGCTTTCTTT. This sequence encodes CSILRQGARLDTEAFF.

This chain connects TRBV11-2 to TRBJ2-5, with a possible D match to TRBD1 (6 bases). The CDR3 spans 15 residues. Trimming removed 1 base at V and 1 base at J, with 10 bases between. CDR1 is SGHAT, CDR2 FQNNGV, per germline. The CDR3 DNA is TGTGCCAGCAGCTTAGTGTGGGACACCCAAGAGACCCAGTACTTC. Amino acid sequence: CASSLVWDTQETQYF.

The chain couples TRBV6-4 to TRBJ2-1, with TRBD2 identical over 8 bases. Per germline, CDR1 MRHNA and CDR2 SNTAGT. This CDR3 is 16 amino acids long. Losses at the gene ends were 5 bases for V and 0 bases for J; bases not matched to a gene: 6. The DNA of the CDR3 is TGTGCCAGCAGTCGAACTAGCGGTAGCTCCTACAATGAGCAGTTCTTC. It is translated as CASSRTSGSSYNEQFF.

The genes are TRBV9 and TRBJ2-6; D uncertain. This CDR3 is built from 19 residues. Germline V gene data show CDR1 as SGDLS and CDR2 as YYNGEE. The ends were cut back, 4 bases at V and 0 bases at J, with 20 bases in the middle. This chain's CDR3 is CASSPRSARPVSGANVLTF. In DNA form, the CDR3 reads TGTGCCAGCAGCCCACGCTCGGCCAGGCCCGTCTCTGGGGCCAACGTCCTGACTTTC.

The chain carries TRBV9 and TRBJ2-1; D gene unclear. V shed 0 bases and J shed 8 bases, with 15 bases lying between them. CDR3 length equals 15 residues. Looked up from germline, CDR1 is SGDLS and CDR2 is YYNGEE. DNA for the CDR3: TGTGCCAGCAGCGTAGGCGTCTCAAGCCACGATGAGCAGTTCTTC. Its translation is CASSVGVSSHDEQFF.

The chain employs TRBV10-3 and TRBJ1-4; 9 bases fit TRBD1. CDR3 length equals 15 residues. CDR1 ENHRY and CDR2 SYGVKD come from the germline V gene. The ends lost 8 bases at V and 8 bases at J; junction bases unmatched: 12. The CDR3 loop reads CAIAQGGQGKEKLFF. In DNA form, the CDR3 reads TGTGCCATCGCCCAGGGGGGACAGGGAAAGGAAAAACTGTTTTTT.

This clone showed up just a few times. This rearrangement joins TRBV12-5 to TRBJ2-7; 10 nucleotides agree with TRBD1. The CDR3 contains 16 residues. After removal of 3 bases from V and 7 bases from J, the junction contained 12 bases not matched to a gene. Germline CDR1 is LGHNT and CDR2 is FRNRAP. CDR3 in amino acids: CASGFSATGGWWEQYF. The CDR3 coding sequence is TGTGCTAGTGGTTTTTCTGCGACAGGGGGCTGGTGGGAGCAGTACTTC.

Written as DNA, the CDR3 is TGCGCCAGCAGAAATACAGGGCCCCCGAACACCGGGGAGCTGTTTTTT. It translates to CASRNTGPPNTGELFF. The chain recombines TRBV10-2 with TRBJ2-2; D might be TRBD1 (6 bases). Germline V gene sequence: CDR1 WSHSY, CDR2 SAAADI. The CDR3 has 16 residues. The V end was cut by 6 bases, the J end by 0 bases, with 14 bases between.

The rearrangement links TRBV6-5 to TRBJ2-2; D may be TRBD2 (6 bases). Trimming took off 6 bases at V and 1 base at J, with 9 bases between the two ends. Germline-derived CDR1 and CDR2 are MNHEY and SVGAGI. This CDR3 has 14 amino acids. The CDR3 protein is CASSGTLNTGELFF. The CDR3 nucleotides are TGTGCCAGCAGCGGGACTTTGAACACCGGGGAGCTGTTTTTT.